These T cell receptor beta chains were read from a single sample in a study of T cells in Graves' hyperthyroidism and ophthalmopathy. Each CDR3 protein gets one entry after TCRdb re-called the multiplex PCR reads with MiXCR. Here the sample spans some 490,000 distinct CDR3 sequences, about 16% being singletons. Sequencing used blood. These receptors were obtained from a woman aged 25 to 45 with Graves' ophthalmopathy. The CDR3 runs from the conserved cysteine through the conserved F or W. A D gene is named only where the DNA matches it firmly. For some rows the clone size is stated as once, few or many, or as a class when expanded; others skip it.

V	D	size	J	DNA	CDR3
TRBV6-2/TRBV6-3	TRBD1	few	TRBJ2-4	TGTGCCAGCAGCAAAACAGGGGGCATTTTGACCAAAAACATTCAGTACTTC	CASSKTGGILTKNIQYF
TRBV20-1	TRBD1	many	TRBJ2-7	TGCAGTGCTCCTCGAGACAGGGGTTACGAGCAGTACTTC	CSAPRDRGYEQYF
TRBV20-1	.	.	TRBJ2-2	TGCAGTGCTAGTCCAGGCGGGTTTCTTCCCGGGGAGCTGTTTTTT	CSASPGGFLPGELFF
TRBV28	.	many	TRBJ1-5	TGTGCCAGCAGTTTATGGGGGGGAGATGGTCAGCCCCAGCATTTT	CASSLWGGDGQPQHF
TRBV19	.	.	TRBJ2-2	TGTGCCAGTAGTATATCGACAGTCACCGGGGAGCTGTTTTTT	CASSISTVTGELFF
TRBV28	.	few	TRBJ1-1	TGTGCCGGCAGTTTAGGGACACGGAACACTGAAGCTTTCTTT	CAGSLGTRNTEAFF
TRBV28	.	.	TRBJ2-2	TGTGCCAGCAAGGACTACGAGAGCGGGGAGCTGTTTTTT	CASKDYESGELFF
TRBV12-3/TRBV12-4	.	few	TRBJ2-3	TGTGCCAGCAGTTCTACAGCGGATACGCAGTATTTT	CASSSTADTQYF
TRBV3-1	TRBD2	many	TRBJ2-1	TGTGCCAGCAGCCAAGGGGCGGGAGTCTATGAGCAGTTCTTC	CASSQGAGVYEQFF
TRBV7-9	TRBD2	.	TRBJ2-3	TGTGCCAGCAGCCGCGGGGCTAGCGGAGCCACAGATACGCAGTATTTT	CASSRGASGATDTQYF
TRBV4-3	.	many	TRBJ1-2	TGCGCCAGCAGCCAAGACGGAGGCAGGGGCTACACCTTC	CASSQDGGRGYTF
TRBV5-6	.	few	TRBJ2-1	TGTGCCAGCAGCCCCAGGGTTATCTCCTACAATGAGCAGTTCTTC	CASSPRVISYNEQFF
TRBV28	.	.	TRBJ1-1	TGTGCCAGCAGTTTAGAGGCTGGGAGCACCGAAGCTTTCTTT	CASSLEAGSTEAFF
TRBV27	.	few	TRBJ2-3	TGTGCCAGCAGTCCCCGACCACCCACAGATACGCAGTATTTT	CASSPRPPTDTQYF
TRBV28	.	many	TRBJ1-6	TGTGCCAGCAGTTCGCGACAGGTTAATTCACCCCTCCACTTT	CASSSRQVNSPLHF
TRBV7-3	TRBD1	few	TRBJ2-6	TGTGCCAGCAGCTTAAAACTCGGGACAGGAGGGTTGGGGGCCAACGTCCTGACTTTC	CASSLKLGTGGLGANVLTF
TRBV3-1	.	many	TRBJ2-7	TGTGCCAGCAGCCAAGATTACCGGGTTCCCTACGAGCAGTACTTC	CASSQDYRVPYEQYF
TRBV18	TRBD1	many	TRBJ1-1	TGTGCCAGCTCGCCGGGACAGGGCGCTGAAGCTTTCTTT	CASSPGQGAEAFF
TRBV5-1	TRBD1	few	TRBJ2-5	TGCGCCAGCAATCCCGGGACAGCCTTTCAAGAGACCCAGTACTTC	CASNPGTAFQETQYF
TRBV20-1	.	many	TRBJ2-7	TGCAGTGCTCCGATCGTCAGGGGAAGGGCCTCCTACGAGCAGTACTTC	CSAPIVRGRASYEQYF
TRBV2	TRBD2	few	TRBJ2-2	TGTGCCAGCAGTGGCGGGAGAACCGGGGAGCTGTTTTTT	CASSGGRTGELFF
TRBV7-3	.	.	TRBJ1-1	TGTGCCAGCAGCGACGGGCCAGTGAACACTGAAGCTTTCTTT	CASSDGPVNTEAFF
TRBV27	TRBD1	.	TRBJ1-1	TGTGCCAGCAGGCTACAGGGGAGTGGTGAAGCTTTCTTT	CASRLQGSGEAFF
TRBV20-1	.	few	TRBJ2-7	TGCAGTGCTAGACATTTTTTTGGGCAGGGGTTAAACTACGAGCAGTACTTC	CSARHFFGQGLNYEQYF
TRBV7-9	TRBD2	.	TRBJ2-1	TGTGCCAGCAGCCGAGGAAGAGCGGGAGGGCGGAATGAGCAGTTCTTC	CASSRGRAGGRNEQFF
TRBV28	.	many	TRBJ1-1	TGTGCTTCCTTTGCCCCTTTTGCGAACACTGAAGCTTTCTTT	CASFAPFANTEAFF
TRBV2	.	many	TRBJ1-1	TGTGCCAGCGAACGAGGGGAATCCACTGAAGCTTTCTTT	CASERGESTEAFF
TRBV30	.	many	TRBJ2-3	TGTGCCTGGAGTTATGTTAGCACAGATACGCAGTATTTT	CAWSYVSTDTQYF
TRBV4-1	.	.	TRBJ2-1	TGCGCCAGCAGCCAGGCCAGGGGCGGCGATGAGCAGTTCTTC	CASSQARGGDEQFF
TRBV27	TRBD1	.	TRBJ1-5	TGTGCCAGCCGGACCCAGGGGGCGCGGGACAATCAGCCCCAGCATTTT	CASRTQGARDNQPQHF
TRBV29-1	TRBD1	.	TRBJ1-2	TGCAGCGTTGAACCGGGACAGGGGGGCCCGGATGGCTACACCTTC	CSVEPGQGGPDGYTF
TRBV4-2	TRBD1	few	TRBJ2-5	TGTGCCAGCAGCCAAGAGGGGACAGGGCTCCAAGAGACCCAGTACTTC	CASSQEGTGLQETQYF
TRBV7-8	.	.	TRBJ2-1	TGTGCCAGCAGCTTAGTTCAGCTAAGCTCCTACAATGAGCAGTTCTTC	CASSLVQLSSYNEQFF
TRBV28	.	.	TRBJ2-7	TGTGCCAGCATGGGTTATTACGAGCAGTACTTC	CASMGYYEQYF
TRBV27	.	.	TRBJ2-1	TGTGCCAGCAGCCGCCTCGGGACGAGCTATCCCGGTGAGCAGTTCTTC	CASSRLGTSYPGEQFF
TRBV12-3/TRBV12-4	.	many	TRBJ1-2	TGTGCCACCCGGGGAACCTATGGCTACACCTTC	CATRGTYGYTF
TRBV19	TRBD1	few	TRBJ1-5	TGTGCCAGTAGTATACAGGGTATCGGGACAGGAAGGCGCAATCAGCCCCAGCATTTT	CASSIQGIGTGRRNQPQHF
TRBV6-1	.	.	TRBJ2-7	TGTGCCAGCAGGAAAGGAAGACAGGAATCATACGAGCAGTACTTC	CASRKGRQESYEQYF
TRBV20-1	.	.	TRBJ2-1	TGCAGTGCTAGAGATTGGACGAACTCCTACAATGAGCAGTTCTTC	CSARDWTNSYNEQFF
TRBV29-1	TRBD2	few	TRBJ2-7	TGCAGCGTTGGAGCGGGAGCATACGAGCAGTACTTC	CSVGAGAYEQYF